This entry lists 3 T cell receptor beta chains sequenced from one sample in a study of T cell repertoires in cytomegalovirus infection. TCRdb fed the reads into MiXCR, producing one record per CDR3 protein. The repertoire holds around 450,000 distinct CDR3 sequences, with approximately 31% as singletons. Sequenced sample: PBMCs. The receptors shown here come from a human donor in good health (CMV status not recorded). Some clones in this sample may be carry-over from other donors' samples.

The chain uses TRBV4-2 and TRBJ2-1, with TRBD2 as a possible D gene (7 bases). Trimming shortened V by 2 bases and J by 4 bases, and 18 bases separated the two germline ends. The CDR3 totals 17 residues. Germline V gene data show CDR1 as LGHNA and CDR2 as YNFKEQ. CDR3 amino acids: CASSQSKGGAQYNEQFF. Here the CDR3 DNA reads TGTGCCAGCAGCCAATCCAAGGGGGGGGCGCAGTACAATGAGCAGTTCTTC.

The chain recombines TRBV20-1 with TRBJ2-5; D uncertain. CDR3 length equals 10 residues. The ends were cut back, 6 bases at V and 2 bases at J, with 4 bases in the middle. The germline gives CDR1 DFQATT, CDR2 SNEGSKA (reference sequence). CDR3 sequence (DNA): TGCAGTGCCGCTCAAGAGACCCAGTACTTC. It is translated as CSAAQETQYF.

This clonotype showed up just once. The chain recombines TRBV6-6 with TRBJ2-2, with 7 bases identical to TRBD1. The CDR3 totals 18 residues. V lost 7 bases and J lost 0; bases outside the gene matches: 14. The germline V gene encodes CDR1 MNHNY and CDR2 SVGAGI (reference sequence). CDR3 coding DNA: TGTGCCAGCACCACCAAGGGTGGACAGGCCGCGAACACCGGGGAGCTGTTTTTT. This sequence encodes CASTTKGGQAANTGELFF.